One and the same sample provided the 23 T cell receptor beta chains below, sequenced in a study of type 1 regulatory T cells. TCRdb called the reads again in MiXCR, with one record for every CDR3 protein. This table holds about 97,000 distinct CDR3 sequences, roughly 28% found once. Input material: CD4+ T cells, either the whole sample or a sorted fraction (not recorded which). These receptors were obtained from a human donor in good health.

The CDR3: CASSPDGLGYTF. The CDR3 DNA is TGTGCCAGCAGCCCGGATGGCCTTGGCTACACCTTC. The V and J genes are TRBV5-5 and TRBJ1-2; D is ambiguous. Germline-derived CDR1 and CDR2 are SGHKS and YYEKEE (reference sequence). This CDR3 comprises 12 residues. Trimming shortened V by 4 bases and J by 7 bases, and 11 bases separated the two germline ends.

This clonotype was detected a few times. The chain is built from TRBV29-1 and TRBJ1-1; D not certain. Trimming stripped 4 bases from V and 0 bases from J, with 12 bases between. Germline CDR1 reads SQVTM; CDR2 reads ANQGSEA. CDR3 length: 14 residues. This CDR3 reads CSVGLGPVNTEAFF. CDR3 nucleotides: TGCAGCGTTGGCCTAGGGCCGGTGAACACTGAAGCTTTCTTT.

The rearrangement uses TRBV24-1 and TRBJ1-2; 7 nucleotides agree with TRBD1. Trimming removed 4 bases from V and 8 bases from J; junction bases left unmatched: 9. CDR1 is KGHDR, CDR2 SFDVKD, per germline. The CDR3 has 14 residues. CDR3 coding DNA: TGTGCCACCAGTGACTCGGGACAGCTGGCGGGCTACACCTTC. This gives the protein CATSDSGQLAGYTF.

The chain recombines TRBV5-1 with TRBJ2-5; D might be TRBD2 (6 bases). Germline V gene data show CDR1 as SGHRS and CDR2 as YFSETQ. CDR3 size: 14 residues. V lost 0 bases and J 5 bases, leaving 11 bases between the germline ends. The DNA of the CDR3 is TGCGCCAGCAGCTTGGACGGGAGCTTTGAGACCCAGTACTTC. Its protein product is CASSLDGSFETQYF. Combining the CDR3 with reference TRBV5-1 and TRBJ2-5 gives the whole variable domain KAGVTQTPRYLIKTRGQQVTLSCSPISGHRSVSWYQQTPGQGLQFLFEYFSETQRNKGNFPGRFSGRQFSNSRSEMNVSTLELGDSALYLCASSLDGSFETQYFGPGTRLLVL.

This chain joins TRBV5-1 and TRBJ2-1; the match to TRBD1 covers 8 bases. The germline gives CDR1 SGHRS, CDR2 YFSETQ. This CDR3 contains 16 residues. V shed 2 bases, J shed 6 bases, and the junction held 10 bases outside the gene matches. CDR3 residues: CASSFARGQGSNEQFF. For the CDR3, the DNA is TGCGCCAGCAGCTTCGCCCGAGGACAGGGATCCAATGAGCAGTTCTTC.

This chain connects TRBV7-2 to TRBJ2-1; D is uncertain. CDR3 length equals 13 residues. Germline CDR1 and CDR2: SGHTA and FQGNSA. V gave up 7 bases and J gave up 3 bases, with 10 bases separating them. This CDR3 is CASTPGRYNEQFF. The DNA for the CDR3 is TGTGCCAGCACCCCAGGACGCTACAATGAGCAGTTCTTC.

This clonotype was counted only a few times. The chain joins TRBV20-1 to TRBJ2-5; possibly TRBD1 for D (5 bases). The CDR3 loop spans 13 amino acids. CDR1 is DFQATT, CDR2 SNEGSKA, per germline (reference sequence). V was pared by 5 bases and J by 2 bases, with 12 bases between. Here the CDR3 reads CSAHRTQQETQYF. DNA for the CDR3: TGCAGTGCTCATAGGACACAACAAGAGACCCAGTACTTC.

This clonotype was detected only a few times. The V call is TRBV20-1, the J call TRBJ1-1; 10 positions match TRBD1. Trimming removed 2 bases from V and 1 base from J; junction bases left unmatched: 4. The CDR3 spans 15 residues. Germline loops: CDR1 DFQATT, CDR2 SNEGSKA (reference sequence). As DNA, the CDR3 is TGCAGTGCTAGAAATCGACAGGGGGCGAACACTGAAGCTTTCTTT. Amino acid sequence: CSARNRQGANTEAFF.

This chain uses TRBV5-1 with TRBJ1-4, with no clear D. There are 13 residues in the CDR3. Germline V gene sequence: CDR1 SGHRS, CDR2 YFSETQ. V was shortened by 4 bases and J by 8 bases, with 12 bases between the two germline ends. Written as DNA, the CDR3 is TGCGCCAGCAGCGGGGTAACCAGAGAAAAACTGTTTTTT. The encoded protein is CASSGVTREKLFF.

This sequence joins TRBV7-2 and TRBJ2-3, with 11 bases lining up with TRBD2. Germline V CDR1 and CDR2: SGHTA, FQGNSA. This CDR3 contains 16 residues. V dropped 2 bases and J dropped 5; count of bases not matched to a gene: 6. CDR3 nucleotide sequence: TGTGCCAGCAGCTTAACTAGCGGGAGCGTTGAAGATACGCAGTATTTT. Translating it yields CASSLTSGSVEDTQYF.

The CDR3, as DNA: TGCAGCGTTGGGGGAGAAGAGACCCAGTACTTC. It translates to CSVGGEETQYF. The rearrangement links TRBV29-1 to TRBJ2-5; a weak D match, TRBD2 (5 bases). The CDR3 covers 11 residues. Deletions cut 4 bases from V and 3 bases from J, with 6 bases between. From germline, CDR1 is SQVTM and CDR2 ANQGSEA.

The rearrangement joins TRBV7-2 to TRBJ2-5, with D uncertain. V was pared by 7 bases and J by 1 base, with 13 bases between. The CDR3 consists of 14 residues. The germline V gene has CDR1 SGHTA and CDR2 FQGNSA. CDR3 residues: CASNRAHGQETQYF. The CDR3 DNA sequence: TGTGCCAGCAACCGGGCCCACGGCCAAGAGACCCAGTACTTC.

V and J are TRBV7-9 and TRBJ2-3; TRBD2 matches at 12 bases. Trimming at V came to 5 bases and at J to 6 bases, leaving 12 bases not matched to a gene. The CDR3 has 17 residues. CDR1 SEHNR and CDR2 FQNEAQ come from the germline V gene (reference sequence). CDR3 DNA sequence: TGTGCCAGCAGCACCGAAGGCGGGACTAGCGGGTCGGATACGCAGTATTTT. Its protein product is CASSTEGGTSGSDTQYF.

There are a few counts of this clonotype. The CDR3 nucleotides read TGCGCCAGCAGCAATCTAGGGGGCCAAGAGACCCAGTACTTC. This encodes CASSNLGGQETQYF. The chain carries TRBV5-1 and TRBJ2-5, with D possibly TRBD1 on 6 matching bases. CDR1 and CDR2 (germline): SGHRS, YFSETQ. V dropped 4 bases and J dropped 1 base, with 11 bases sitting between them. The CDR3 sequence is 14 residues long.

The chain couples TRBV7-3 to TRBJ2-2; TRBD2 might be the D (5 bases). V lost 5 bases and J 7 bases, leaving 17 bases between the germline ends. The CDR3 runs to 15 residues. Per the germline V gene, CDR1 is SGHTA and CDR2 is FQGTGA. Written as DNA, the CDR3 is TGTGCCAGCAGCATCGGCCGGAACGGGAACGGGGAGCTGTTTTTT. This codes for CASSIGRNGNGELFF.

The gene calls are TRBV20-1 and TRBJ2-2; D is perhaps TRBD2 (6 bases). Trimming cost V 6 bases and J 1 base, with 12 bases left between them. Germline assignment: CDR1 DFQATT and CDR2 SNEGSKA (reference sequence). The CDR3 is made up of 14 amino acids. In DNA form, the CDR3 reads TGCAGTGCGCGGTCTAGCGTGAACACCGGGGAGCTGTTTTTT. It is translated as CSARSSVNTGELFF.

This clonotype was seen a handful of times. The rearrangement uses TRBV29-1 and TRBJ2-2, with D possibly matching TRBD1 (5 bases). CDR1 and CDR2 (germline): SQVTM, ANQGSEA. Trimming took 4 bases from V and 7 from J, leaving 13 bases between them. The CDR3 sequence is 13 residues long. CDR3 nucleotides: TGCAGCGTTGCGGGCAGGGTCGGCGGGGAGCTGTTTTTT. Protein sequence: CSVAGRVGGELFF.

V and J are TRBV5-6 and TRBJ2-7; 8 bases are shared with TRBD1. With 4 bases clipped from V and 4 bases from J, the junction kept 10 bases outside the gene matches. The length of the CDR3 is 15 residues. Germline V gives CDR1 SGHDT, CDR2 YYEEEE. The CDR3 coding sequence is TGTGCCAGCAGCGGAGACAGGGGTTTCTCTTACGAGCAGTACTTC. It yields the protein CASSGDRGFSYEQYF. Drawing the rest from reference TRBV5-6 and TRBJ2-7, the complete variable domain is DAGVTQSPTHLIKTRGQQVTLRCSPKSGHDTVSWYQQALGQGPQFIFQYYEEEERQRGNFPDRFSGHQFPNYSSELNVNALLLGDSALYLCASSGDRGFSYEQYFGPGTRLTVT.

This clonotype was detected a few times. This CDR3 is CASATQMRRDTQYF. The CDR3 bases are TGTGCCAGCGCCACCCAAATGAGGAGGGATACGCAGTATTTT. The genes are TRBV9 and TRBJ2-3; TRBD2 might be the D (5 bases). CDR1 and CDR2 from the germline V gene are SGDLS and YYNGEE. This CDR3 is built from 14 residues. Trimming cost V 7 bases and J 6 bases, with 18 bases left between them.

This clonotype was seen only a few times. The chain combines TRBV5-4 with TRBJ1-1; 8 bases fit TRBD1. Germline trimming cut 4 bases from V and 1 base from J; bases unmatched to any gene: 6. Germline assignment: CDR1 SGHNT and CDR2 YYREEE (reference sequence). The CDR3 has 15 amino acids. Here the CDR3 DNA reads TGTGCCAGCAGCCTTGGGGGACAGGAGAACACTGAAGCTTTCTTT. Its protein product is CASSLGGQENTEAFF. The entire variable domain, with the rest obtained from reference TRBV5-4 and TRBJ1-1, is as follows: ETGVTQSPTHLIKTRGQQVTLRCSSQSGHNTVSWYQQALGQGPQFIFQYYREEENGRGNFPPRFSGLQFPNYSSELNVNALELDDSALYLCASSLGGQENTEAFFGQGTRLTVV.

The CDR3 protein is CASSLAPGPPTYEQYF. DNA of the CDR3: TGTGCCAGCAGCTTAGCCCCGGGACCGCCTACCTACGAGCAGTACTTC. The chain has TRBV7-2 and TRBJ2-7; D possibly matches TRBD1 or TRBD2 (5 bases each). The CDR3 spans 16 residues. The V and J ends lost 0 bases and 2 bases respectively, with 14 bases between them. Germline V gene lookup returns CDR1 SGHTA and CDR2 FQGNSA.

Here the CDR3 DNA reads TGTGCCTGGAGTGTATCCCGACTAGCAGCGAACACCGGGGAGCTGTTTTTT. As protein: CAWSVSRLAANTGELFF. This chain uses TRBV30 with TRBJ2-2, with TRBD2 matching over 7 bases. Trimming took 0 bases from V and 0 from J; bases not matched to a gene: 7. Looked up from germline, CDR1 is GTSNPN and CDR2 is SVGIG (reference sequence). This CDR3 comprises 17 residues.

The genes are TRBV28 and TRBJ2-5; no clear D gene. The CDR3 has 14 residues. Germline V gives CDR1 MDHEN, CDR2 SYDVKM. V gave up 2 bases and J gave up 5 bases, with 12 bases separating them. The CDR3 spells CASSLTSSRETQYF. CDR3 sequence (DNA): TGTGCCAGCAGTTTAACGTCTAGTAGGGAGACCCAGTACTTC. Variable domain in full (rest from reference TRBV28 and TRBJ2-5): DVKVTQSSRYLVKRTGEKVFLECVQDMDHENMFWYRQDPGLGLRLIYFSYDVKMKEKGDIPEGYSVSREKKERFSLILESASTNQTSMYLCASSLTSSRETQYFGPGTRLLVL.